Each of the 7 T cell receptor beta chains below was sequenced from the same sample in a study of cytomegalovirus exposure and HLA in healthy donors. The PCR used 60 Vbeta and 13 Jbeta primers. Sequencing used immunoSEQ multiplex PCR; TCRdb keeps in-frame clones, though not all of them. The sample has about 140,000 clones; around four fifths are singletons. Input material: PBMCs. Source of these receptors: a man aged 30 to 45 in good health and CMV-seropositive.

The rearrangement uses TRBV10-1 and TRBJ2-3; D is unclear. Germline-derived CDR1 and CDR2 are WNHNN and SYGVQD (reference sequence). The V and J ends lost 5 bases and 3 bases respectively, with 6 bases between them. The CDR3 sequence is 12 residues long. CDR3 nucleotides: TGCGCCAGCAGTCCCAATACAGATACGCAGTATTTT. Encoded protein: CASSPNTDTQYF.

This rearrangement joins TRBV12-5 to TRBJ1-1, with TRBD1 identical over 9 bases. Germline V gene sequence: CDR1 LGHNT, CDR2 FRNRAP. The V segment lost 4 bases and the J segment 2 bases; nucleotides outside the gene matches: 5. The CDR3 sequence is 15 residues long. CDR3: CASGSITGGNTEAFF. The CDR3 DNA follows: TGTGCTAGTGGTTCCATAACAGGGGGCAACACTGAAGCTTTCTTT.

Only a few counts were recorded for this clone. The genes are TRBV29-1 and TRBJ2-2; D is uncertain. V lost 2 bases to trimming and J lost 7 bases, with 8 bases between them. Germline V gene sequence: CDR1 SQVTM, CDR2 ANQGSEA. This CDR3 contains 12 residues. The DNA for the CDR3 is TGCAGCGTTGAATCAGATATCGGGGAGCTGTTTTTT. It translates to CSVESDIGELFF.

The chain combines TRBV28 with TRBJ1-1; TRBD1 is a possible D gene (6 bases). The germline V gene encodes CDR1 MDHEN and CDR2 SYDVKM. The CDR3 spans 15 residues. Deletions cut 4 bases from V and 7 bases from J, with 19 bases between. The CDR3 DNA reads as TGTGCCAGCAGTTCACCGGGACATCCCCCAATTGAAGCTTTCTTT. Protein: CASSSPGHPPIEAFF.

The chain links TRBV14 to TRBJ2-3; 9 bases are a match to TRBD2. CDR1 is SGHDN, CDR2 FVKESK, per germline. CDR3 length equals 15 residues. V was pared by 1 base and J by 2 bases, with 1 base of the junction left unmatched. The DNA of the CDR3 is TGTGCCAGCAGCCAAGGACTAGCGGCCACAGATACGCAGTATTTT. Its translation is CASSQGLAATDTQYF.

The chain couples TRBV5-5 to TRBJ1-1; D gene ambiguous. Germline V gene lookup returns CDR1 SGHKS and CDR2 YYEKEE (reference sequence). The germline V and J ends were trimmed by 3 bases and 4 bases, with 22 bases remaining between them. The CDR3 is 17 amino acids. The CDR3 coding sequence is TGTGCCAGCAGCTCGGCCCGGGAGACCATTCAGAGCACTGAAGCTTTCTTT. Encoded protein: CASSSARETIQSTEAFF.

The chain couples TRBV7-2 to TRBJ2-5; 9 nucleotides match TRBD2. In germline, CDR1 is SGHTA, CDR2 FQGNSA. Germline trimming cut 4 bases from V and 5 bases from J; bases unmatched to any gene: 8. The CDR3 covers 15 residues. CDR3 residues: CASSSQRTSAETQYF. In DNA form, the CDR3 reads TGTGCCAGCAGCTCCCAAAGGACTAGCGCCGAGACCCAGTACTTC.